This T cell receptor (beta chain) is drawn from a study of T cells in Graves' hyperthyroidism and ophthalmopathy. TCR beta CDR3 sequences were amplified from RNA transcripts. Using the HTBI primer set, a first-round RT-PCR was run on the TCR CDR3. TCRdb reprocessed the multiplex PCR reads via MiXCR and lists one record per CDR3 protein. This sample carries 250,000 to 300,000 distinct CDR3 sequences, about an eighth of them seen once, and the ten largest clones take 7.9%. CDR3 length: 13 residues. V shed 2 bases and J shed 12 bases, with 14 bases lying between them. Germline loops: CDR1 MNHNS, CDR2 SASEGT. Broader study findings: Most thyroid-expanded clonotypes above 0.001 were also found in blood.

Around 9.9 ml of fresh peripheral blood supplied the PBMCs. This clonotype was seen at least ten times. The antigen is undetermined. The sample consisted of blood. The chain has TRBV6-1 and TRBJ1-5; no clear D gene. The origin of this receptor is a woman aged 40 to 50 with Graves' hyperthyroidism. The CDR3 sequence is CASSEPDLDLQHF. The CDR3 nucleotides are TGTGCCAGCAGTGAACCAGACCTGGACCTCCAGCATTTT.